The sequence of this TCR beta chain was determined in a study of cytomegalovirus exposure and HLA in healthy donors. The PCR used 60 Vbeta and 13 Jbeta primers. Profiling relied on immunoSEQ multiplex PCR, and the TCRdb table lists in-frame clones only, not all of them. This table holds about 160,000 clones, 80% found once. The sequence was obtained from a man aged 25-40 years in good health and CMV-seronegative. Sequencing was done on a sample of PBMCs.

CDR3 loop: CASSLGTSGLETQYF. The CDR3 DNA reads TGTGCCAGCAGCCTTGGGACTAGCGGGCTAGAGACCCAGTACTTC. J is TRBJ2-5 and V is TRBV6-5; 12 nucleotides align to TRBD2. Germline V lookup: CDR1 MNHEY, CDR2 SVGAGI. This CDR3 comprises 15 residues. V lost 6 bases and J lost 4; bases outside the gene matches: 6.